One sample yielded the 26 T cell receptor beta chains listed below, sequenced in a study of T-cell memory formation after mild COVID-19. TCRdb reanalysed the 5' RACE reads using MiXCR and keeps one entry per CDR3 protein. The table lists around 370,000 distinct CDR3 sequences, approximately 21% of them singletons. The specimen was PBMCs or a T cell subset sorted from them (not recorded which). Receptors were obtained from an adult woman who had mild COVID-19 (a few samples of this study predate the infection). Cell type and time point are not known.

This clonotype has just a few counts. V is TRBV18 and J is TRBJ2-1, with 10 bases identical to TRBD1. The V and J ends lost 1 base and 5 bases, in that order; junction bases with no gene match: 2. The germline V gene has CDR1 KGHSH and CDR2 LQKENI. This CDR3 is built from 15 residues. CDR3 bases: TGTGCCAGCTCACCACGGACAGGGGGGAACAATGAGCAGTTCTTC. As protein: CASSPRTGGNNEQFF.

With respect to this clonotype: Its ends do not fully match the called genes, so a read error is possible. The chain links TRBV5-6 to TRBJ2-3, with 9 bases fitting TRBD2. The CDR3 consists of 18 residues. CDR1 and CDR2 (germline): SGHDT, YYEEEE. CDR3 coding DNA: TGTGCCAGCAGCTTCGGCCTAGCGGGAAGTTCGGGCACAGGTACGCAGTATTTT. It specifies CASSFGLAGSSGTGTQYF.

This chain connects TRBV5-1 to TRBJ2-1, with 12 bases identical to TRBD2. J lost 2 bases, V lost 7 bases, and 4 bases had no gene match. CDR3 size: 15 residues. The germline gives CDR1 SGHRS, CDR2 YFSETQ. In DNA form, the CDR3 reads TGCGCCAGCCGGACTAGCGGGGACCCCTACAATGAGCAGTTCTTC. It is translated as CASRTSGDPYNEQFF.

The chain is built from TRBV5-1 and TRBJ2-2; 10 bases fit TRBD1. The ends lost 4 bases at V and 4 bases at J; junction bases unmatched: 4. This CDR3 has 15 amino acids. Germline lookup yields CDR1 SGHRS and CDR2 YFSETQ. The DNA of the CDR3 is TGCGCCAGCAGCCCGTGGGACAGGGGCACCGGGGAGCTGTTTTTT. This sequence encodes CASSPWDRGTGELFF.

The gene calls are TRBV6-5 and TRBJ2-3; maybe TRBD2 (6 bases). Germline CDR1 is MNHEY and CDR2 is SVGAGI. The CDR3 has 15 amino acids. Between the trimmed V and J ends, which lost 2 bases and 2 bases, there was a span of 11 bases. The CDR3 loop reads CASSYQGLNTDTQYF. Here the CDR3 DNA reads TGTGCCAGCAGTTACCAGGGACTGAACACAGATACGCAGTATTTT.

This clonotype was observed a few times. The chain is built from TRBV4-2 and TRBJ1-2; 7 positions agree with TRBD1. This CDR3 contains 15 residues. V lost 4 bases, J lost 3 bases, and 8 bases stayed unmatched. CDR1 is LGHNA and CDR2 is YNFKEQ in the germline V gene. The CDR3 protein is CASSPFRQGYYGYTF. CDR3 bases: TGTGCCAGCAGCCCTTTCCGACAGGGTTACTATGGCTACACCTTC.

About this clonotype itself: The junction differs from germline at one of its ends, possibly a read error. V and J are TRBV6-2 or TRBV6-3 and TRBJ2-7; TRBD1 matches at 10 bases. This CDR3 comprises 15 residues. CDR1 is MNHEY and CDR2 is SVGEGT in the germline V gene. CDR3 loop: CASSNSRDRGYEQYF. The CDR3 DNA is TGTGCCAGCAGTAACTCCCGGGACAGGGGCTACGAGCAGTACTTC.

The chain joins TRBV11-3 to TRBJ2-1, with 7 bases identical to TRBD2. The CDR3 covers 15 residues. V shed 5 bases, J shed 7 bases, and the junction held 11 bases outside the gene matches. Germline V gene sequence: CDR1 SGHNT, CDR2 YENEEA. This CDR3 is CASSNGRPRGNEQFF. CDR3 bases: TGTGCCAGCAGCAACGGGAGGCCACGGGGGAATGAGCAGTTCTTC.

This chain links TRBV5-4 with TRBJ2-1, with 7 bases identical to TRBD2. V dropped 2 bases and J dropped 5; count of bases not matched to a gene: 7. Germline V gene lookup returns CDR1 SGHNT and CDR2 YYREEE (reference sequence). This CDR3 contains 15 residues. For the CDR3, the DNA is TGTGCCAGCAGCTTTGCGGGAGCTAAAGACAATGAGCAGTTCTTC. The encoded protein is CASSFAGAKDNEQFF.

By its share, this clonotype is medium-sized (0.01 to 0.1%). The CDR3 reads CASSSPIAGVHEQYF. CDR3 in DNA: TGTGCCAGCAGCTCACCTATAGCGGGAGTCCACGAGCAGTACTTC. J is TRBJ2-7 and V is TRBV11-2, with TRBD2 matching over 9 bases. The CDR3 is 15 residues long. The ends lost 4 bases at V and 5 bases at J; junction bases unmatched: 9. Germline V gene sequence: CDR1 SGHAT, CDR2 FQNNGV.

CDR3 in DNA: TGCGCCAGCAGCCAAGCTCAGGGGTACACTGAAGCTTTCTTT. Amino acid sequence: CASSQAQGYTEAFF. The V and J genes are TRBV4-1 and TRBJ1-1; maybe TRBD1 (6 bases). The CDR3 is 14 residues long. In germline, CDR1 is MGHRA, CDR2 YSYEKL. V was trimmed by 1 base and J by 3 bases, leaving 9 bases between them.

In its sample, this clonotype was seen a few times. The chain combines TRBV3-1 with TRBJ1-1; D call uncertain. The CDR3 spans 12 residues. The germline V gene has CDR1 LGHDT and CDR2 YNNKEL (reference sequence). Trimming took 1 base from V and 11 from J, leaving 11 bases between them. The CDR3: CASSQVAGKAFF. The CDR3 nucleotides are TGTGCCAGCAGCCAAGTGGCTGGGAAGGCTTTCTTT.

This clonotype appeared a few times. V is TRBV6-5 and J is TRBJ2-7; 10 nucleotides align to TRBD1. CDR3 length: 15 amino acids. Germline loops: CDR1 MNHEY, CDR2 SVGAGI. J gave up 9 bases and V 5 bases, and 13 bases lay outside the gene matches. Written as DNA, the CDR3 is TGTGCCAGCAGTAGGAGCCGGGACAGGGGCCGAGGGCAGTACTTC. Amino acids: CASSRSRDRGRGQYF.

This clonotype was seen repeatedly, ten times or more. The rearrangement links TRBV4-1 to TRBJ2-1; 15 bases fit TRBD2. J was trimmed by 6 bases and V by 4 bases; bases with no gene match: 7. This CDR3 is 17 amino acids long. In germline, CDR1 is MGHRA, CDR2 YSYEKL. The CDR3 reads CASSRGLAGGTGNEQFF. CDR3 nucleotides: TGCGCCAGCAGCCGCGGACTAGCGGGGGGGACGGGCAATGAGCAGTTCTTC.

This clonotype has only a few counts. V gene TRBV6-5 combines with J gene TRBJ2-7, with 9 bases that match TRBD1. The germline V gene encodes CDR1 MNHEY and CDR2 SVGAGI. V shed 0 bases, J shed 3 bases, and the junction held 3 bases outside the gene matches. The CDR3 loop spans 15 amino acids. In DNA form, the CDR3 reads TGTGCCAGCAGTTACTCGGGGACAGGGTTCTACGAGCAGTACTTC. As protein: CASSYSGTGFYEQYF.

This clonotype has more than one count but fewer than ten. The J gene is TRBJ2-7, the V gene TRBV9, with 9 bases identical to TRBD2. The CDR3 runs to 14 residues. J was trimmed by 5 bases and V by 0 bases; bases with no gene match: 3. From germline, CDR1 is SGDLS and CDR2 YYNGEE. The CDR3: CASSVGGGAHEQYF. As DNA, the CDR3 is TGTGCCAGCAGCGTAGGCGGGGGGGCCCACGAGCAGTACTTC.

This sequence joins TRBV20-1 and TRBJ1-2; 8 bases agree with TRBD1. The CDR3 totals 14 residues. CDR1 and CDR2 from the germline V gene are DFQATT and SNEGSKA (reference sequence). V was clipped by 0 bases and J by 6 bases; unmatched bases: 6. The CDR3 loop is CSARDPGQGHGYTF. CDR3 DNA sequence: TGCAGTGCTAGAGATCCAGGACAGGGTCATGGCTACACCTTC.

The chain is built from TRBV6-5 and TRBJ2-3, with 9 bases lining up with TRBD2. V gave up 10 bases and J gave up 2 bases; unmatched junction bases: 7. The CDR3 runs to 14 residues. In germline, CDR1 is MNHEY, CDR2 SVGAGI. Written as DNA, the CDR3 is TGTGCCACCGCGGGACTAGCCCACACAGATACGCAGTATTTT. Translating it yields CATAGLAHTDTQYF.

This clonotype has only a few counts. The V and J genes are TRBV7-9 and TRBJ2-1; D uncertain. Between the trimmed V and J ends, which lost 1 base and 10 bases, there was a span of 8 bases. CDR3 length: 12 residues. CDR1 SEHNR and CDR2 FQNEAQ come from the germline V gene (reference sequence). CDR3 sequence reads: CASSLVKAEQFF. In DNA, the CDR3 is TGTGCCAGCAGCTTAGTAAAGGCGGAGCAGTTCTTC.

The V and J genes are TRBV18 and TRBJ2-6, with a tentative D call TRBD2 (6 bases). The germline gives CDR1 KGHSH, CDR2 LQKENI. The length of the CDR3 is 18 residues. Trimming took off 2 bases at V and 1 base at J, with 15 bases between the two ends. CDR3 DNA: TGTGCCAGCTCACCAAGGGTCCAGGGAGGATCTGGGGCCAACGTCCTGACTTTC. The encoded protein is CASSPRVQGGSGANVLTF.

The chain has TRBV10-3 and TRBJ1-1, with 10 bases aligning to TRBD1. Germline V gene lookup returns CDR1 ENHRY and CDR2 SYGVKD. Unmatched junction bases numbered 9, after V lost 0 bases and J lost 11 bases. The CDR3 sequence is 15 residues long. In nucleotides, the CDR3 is TGTGCCATCAGTGAGTCGGACAGGGGGAATTCGACCGCTTTCTTT. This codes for CAISESDRGNSTAFF.

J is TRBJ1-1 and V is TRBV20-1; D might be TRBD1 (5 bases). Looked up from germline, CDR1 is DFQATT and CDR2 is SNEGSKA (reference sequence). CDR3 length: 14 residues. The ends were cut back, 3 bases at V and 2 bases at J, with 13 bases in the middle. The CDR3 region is CSASKGAGNTEAFF. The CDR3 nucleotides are TGCAGTGCTAGCAAAGGGGCGGGTAACACTGAAGCTTTCTTT.

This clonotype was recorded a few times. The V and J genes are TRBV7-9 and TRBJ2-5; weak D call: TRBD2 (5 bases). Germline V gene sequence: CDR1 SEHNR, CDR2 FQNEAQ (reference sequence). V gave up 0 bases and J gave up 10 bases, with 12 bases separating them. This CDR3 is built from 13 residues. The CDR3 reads CASSLAVPEDQYF. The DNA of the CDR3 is TGTGCCAGCAGCTTAGCGGTCCCGGAGGACCAGTACTTC.

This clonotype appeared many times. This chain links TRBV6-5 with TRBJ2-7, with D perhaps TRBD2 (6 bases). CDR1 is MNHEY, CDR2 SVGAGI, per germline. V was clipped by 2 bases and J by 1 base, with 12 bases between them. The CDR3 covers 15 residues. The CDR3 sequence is CASSYGGVGSYEQYF. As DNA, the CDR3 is TGTGCCAGCAGTTACGGCGGGGTTGGGTCCTACGAGCAGTACTTC.

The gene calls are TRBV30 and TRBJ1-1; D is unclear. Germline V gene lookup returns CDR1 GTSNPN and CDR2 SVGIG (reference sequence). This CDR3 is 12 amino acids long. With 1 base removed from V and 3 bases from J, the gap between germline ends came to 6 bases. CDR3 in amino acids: CAWSAGYTEAFF. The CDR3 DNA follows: TGTGCCTGGAGTGCGGGGTACACTGAAGCTTTCTTT.

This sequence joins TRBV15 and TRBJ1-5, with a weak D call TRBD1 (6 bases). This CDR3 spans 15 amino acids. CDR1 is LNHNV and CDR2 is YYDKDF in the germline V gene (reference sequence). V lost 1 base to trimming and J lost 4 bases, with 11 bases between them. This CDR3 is CATSRVGQRNQPQHF. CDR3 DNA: TGTGCCACCAGCAGAGTTGGACAGAGAAATCAGCCCCAGCATTTT.